This T cell receptor (beta chain) came from a study of OX40 agonist ivuxolimab in advanced cancers. About the study: Intravenous ivuxolimab was administered to patients every 2 weeks at 0.01 to 10 mg/kg. Study-level results: CD4+ T cells averaged fewer expanded clones than CD8+ T cells. Expanded peripheral T cell antigen specificity was not determined.

As to this clone: The antigen remains unidentified.

Repertoires were generated with immunoSEQ multiplex PCR, while TCRdb's copy carries only in-frame clones and drops some. The data show some 86,000 clones, about nine tenths seen once. Germline V CDR1 and CDR2: LNHDA, SQIVND (reference sequence). The trim removed 5 bases at V and 9 bases at J, leaving 9 bases unmatched. This CDR3 comprises 13 residues. Source: CD4+ or CD8+ T cells sorted from blood, taken in a trial of the OX40 agonist ivuxolimab. The sequence was collected from an adult with an advanced solid tumor such as melanoma, head and neck, liver or kidney cancer. This chain connects TRBV19 to TRBJ2-5, with 7 bases identical to TRBD2. CDR3 in amino acids: CASSPDLAGPQYF. The CDR3 nucleotides read TGTGCCAGTAGTCCTGACTTAGCGGGTCCCCAGTACTTC.